This T cell receptor (beta chain) comes out of a study of identical twins. Notes on the study in general: Fewer insertions marked abundant cord blood beta clonotypes; young adult naive trended weakly, memory not at all.

TCRdb called the 5' RACE reads again in MiXCR, with one record for every CDR3 protein. The sample holds hundreds of thousands of distinct CDR3 sequences, roughly 7% seen once. This clonotype was counted a few times. Its antigen remains unidentified. The V and J ends lost 8 bases and 3 bases respectively, with 20 bases between them. This CDR3 has 15 amino acids. Germline values: CDR1 SGHVS, CDR2 FNYEAQ. A further study also used this sample, focusing on yellow fever vaccine responses in identical twins.

The sequencing sample was made of memory (CD45RO+) T cells sorted from blood. The V call is TRBV7-6, the J call TRBJ2-7; D remains ambiguous. The sequence came from a woman younger than 30 in good health. CDR3 loop: CASLVTTMPRYEQYF. CDR3 sequence (DNA): TGTGCCAGCCTAGTGACCACGATGCCGCGCTACGAGCAGTACTTC.